These 27 T cell receptor beta chains share one sample of origin, sequenced in a study of blood T cell repertoires in COVID-19. Sequencing was performed with immunoSEQ multiplex PCR; in TCRdb, only in-frame clones are kept and a portion is missing. The repertoire holds around 69,000 clones, with roughly 80% as singletons. What was sequenced was peripheral blood. These receptors were taken from a woman in her seventies with acute or convalescent COVID-19.

The CDR3 loop reads CASSRDRVADTQYF. In DNA, the CDR3 is TGTGCCAGTAGTAGGGACAGGGTGGCAGATACGCAGTATTTT. The chain carries TRBV19 and TRBJ2-3; 9 nucleotides match TRBD1. This CDR3 comprises 14 residues. The germline CDR1 and CDR2 sequences are LNHDA and SQIVND (reference sequence). J was trimmed by 4 bases and V by 4 bases; bases with no gene match: 3.

V usage is TRBV11-3 and J usage is TRBJ1-3; D is unresolved. The V gene lost 4 bases and the J gene lost 4 bases, with 17 bases spanning the gap. The CDR3 runs to 16 residues. CDR1 SGHNT and CDR2 YENEEA come from the germline V gene. The CDR3 is CASSSRTAISGNTIYF. The CDR3 region has the DNA TGTGCCAGCAGCTCTAGGACTGCCATATCGGGAAACACCATATATTTT.

The V call is TRBV3-1 (or the pseudogene TRBV3-2), the J call TRBJ1-4; 9 nucleotides line up with TRBD1. Germline lookup yields CDR1 LGHDT and CDR2 YNNKEL (reference sequence). The CDR3 extends over 15 amino acids. Unmatched junction bases numbered 6, after V lost 3 bases and J lost 7 bases. The CDR3: CASSHWTGDGEKLFF. The DNA of the CDR3 is TGTGCCAGCAGCCATTGGACAGGGGACGGTGAAAAACTGTTTTTT.

The rearrangement uses TRBV6-5 and TRBJ2-3, with TRBD2 matching 7 bases. The CDR3 is 14 amino acids. V trimming: 8 bases; J trimming: 0 bases; junction bases outside the gene matches: 5. Germline loops: CDR1 MNHEY, CDR2 SVGAGI. CDR3: CASQSGASTDTQYF. The CDR3 nucleotides are TGTGCCAGCCAAAGCGGGGCTAGCACAGATACGCAGTATTTT.

The chain recombines TRBV29-1 with TRBJ2-1, with 11 positions matching TRBD2. V lost 4 bases to trimming and J lost 6 bases; unmatched junction nucleotides: 8. CDR3 size: 15 residues. The germline CDR1 and CDR2 sequences are SQVTM and ANQGSEA. As DNA, the CDR3 is TGCAGCGTTGCCCATATAGCGGGAGGGGGCAATGAGCAGTTCTTC. This codes for CSVAHIAGGGNEQFF.

The chain joins TRBV28 to TRBJ2-3; 7 bases are a match to TRBD2. Germline CDR1 is MDHEN and CDR2 is SYDVKM. V shed 3 bases and J 1 base; nucleotides not matched to a gene: 1. The CDR3 length is 14 residues. Here the CDR3 reads CASSFLAGTDTQYF. As DNA, the CDR3 is TGTGCCAGCAGTTTCCTAGCGGGCACAGATACGCAGTATTTT.

The chain links TRBV28 to TRBJ1-1; D remains ambiguous. Trimming pared 4 bases from V and 11 bases from J, leaving 11 bases between. Germline V CDR1 and CDR2: MDHEN, SYDVKM. The CDR3 is made up of 11 amino acids. The CDR3 spells CASSSTREAFF. CDR3 sequence (DNA): TGTGCCAGCAGTTCCACGCGTGAGGCTTTCTTT.

The rearrangement joins TRBV15 to TRBJ1-2; possible D gene TRBD1, 6 bases. V lost 1 base, J lost 3 bases, and 18 bases lay in between. CDR3 size: 17 residues. CDR1 LNHNV and CDR2 YYDKDF come from the germline V gene (reference sequence). The CDR3: CATSRVAGAAGDYGYTF. CDR3 sequence (DNA): TGTGCCACCAGCAGAGTGGCAGGGGCTGCTGGGGACTATGGCTACACCTTC.

The rearrangement uses TRBV18 and TRBJ1-4; D is undetermined. CDR3 length: 16 amino acids. Per germline, CDR1 KGHSH and CDR2 LQKENI. V lost 3 bases and J 1 base, leaving 12 bases between the germline ends. CDR3 in amino acids: CASSPTLRGTNEKLFF. In DNA, the CDR3 is TGTGCCAGCTCACCGACTCTGCGAGGAACTAATGAAAAACTGTTTTTT.

This rearrangement joins TRBV28 to TRBJ1-1; 12 bases are shared with TRBD1. The V and J ends lost 4 bases and 9 bases, in that order; junction bases with no gene match: 9. The CDR3 spans 15 residues. CDR1 is MDHEN, CDR2 SYDVKM, per germline. In DNA, the CDR3 is TGTGCCAGCAGTTCATTCGGTGGGACAGGGGGCAAAGCTTTCTTT. Amino acids: CASSSFGGTGGKAFF.

The chain has TRBV19 and TRBJ1-1; D possibly corresponds to TRBD1 (5 bases). Germline V gives CDR1 LNHDA, CDR2 SQIVND (reference sequence). V lost 6 bases and J lost 3, with 14 bases in between. The CDR3 consists of 14 residues. In nucleotides, the CDR3 is TGTGCCAGTAGCGGAGGGGCGAAGGACACTGAAGCTTTCTTT. This encodes CASSGGAKDTEAFF. Looking up the rest from reference TRBV19 and TRBJ1-1 gives the full variable domain: DGGITQSPKYLFRKEGQNVTLSCEQNLNHDAMYWYRQDPGQGLRLIYYSQIVNDFQKGDIAEGYSVSREKKESFPLTVTSAQKNPTAFYLCASSGGAKDTEAFFGQGTRLTVV.

The rearrangement joins TRBV6-6 to TRBJ2-1; D not certain. The length of the CDR3 is 14 residues. With 7 bases removed from V and 9 bases from J, the gap between germline ends came to 19 bases. Germline V CDR1 and CDR2: MNHNY, SVGAGI (reference sequence). The chain's CDR3 is CASTAIASVGEQFF. The CDR3, as DNA: TGTGCCAGCACCGCGATCGCGAGCGTGGGTGAGCAGTTCTTC.

V is TRBV7-6 and J is TRBJ2-3; 8 nucleotides agree with TRBD2. With V trimmed by 5 bases and J by 5 bases, 12 bases remained unmatched. The CDR3 is made up of 16 amino acids. CDR1 is SGHVS and CDR2 is FNYEAQ in the germline V gene. The CDR3 reads CASSLGGLAGGDTQYF. The CDR3 nucleotides are TGTGCCAGCAGCCTAGGTGGGCTAGCGGGTGGAGATACGCAGTATTTT.

The rearrangement joins TRBV9 to TRBJ1-6; the D is unclear. In germline, CDR1 is SGDLS, CDR2 YYNGEE. The V gene lost 0 bases and the J gene lost 8 bases, with 12 bases spanning the gap. This CDR3 is built from 15 residues. The CDR3 coding sequence is TGTGCCAGCAGCGTAGTAGGCGGATCTGATTCACCCCTCCACTTT. Protein: CASSVVGGSDSPLHF.

The gene calls are TRBV6-5 and TRBJ1-2; 9 bases line up with TRBD1. Germline assignment: CDR1 MNHEY and CDR2 SVGAGI. The CDR3 loop spans 12 amino acids. V gave up 6 bases and J gave up 7 bases; unmatched junction bases: 3. CDR3: CASRRDRVGYTF. The CDR3 DNA sequence: TGTGCCAGCAGAAGGGACAGGGTTGGCTACACCTTC.

This chain uses TRBV6-5 with TRBJ1-5; 7 bases map to TRBD1. There are 13 residues in the CDR3. Looked up from germline, CDR1 is MNHEY and CDR2 is SVGAGI. The V and J ends lost 10 bases and 3 bases, in that order; junction bases with no gene match: 6. The CDR3 DNA follows: TGTGCCACCAGGGGACAGATCAATCAGCCCCAGCATTTT. This sequence encodes CATRGQINQPQHF.

The chain carries TRBV18 and TRBJ1-1; D is ambiguous. V lost 10 bases to trimming and J lost 0 bases, with 12 bases between them. From germline, CDR1 is KGHSH and CDR2 LQKENI. The CDR3 runs to 13 residues. DNA of the CDR3: TGTGCCACCTATATCAGCGTGAACACTGAAGCTTTCTTT. It codes for CATYISVNTEAFF.

CDR3 region: CASTGRAGGTDTQYF. Here the CDR3 DNA reads TGTGCCAGTACCGGGAGGGCGGGTGGCACAGATACGCAGTATTTT. This sequence joins TRBV19 and TRBJ2-3; TRBD2 aligns across 8 bases. The V gene end was trimmed by 7 bases and the J gene end by 1 base; junction bases not matched to a gene: 7. Looked up from germline, CDR1 is LNHDA and CDR2 is SQIVND (reference sequence). The CDR3 has 15 amino acids.

This clone was found a few times. Other DNA variants within this sample encode the same CDR3. The chain employs TRBV9 and TRBJ2-7, with TRBD2 as a possible D gene (5 bases). Germline-derived CDR1 and CDR2 are SGDLS and YYNGEE. Deletions cut 4 bases from V and 0 bases from J, with 11 bases between. The CDR3 length is 14 residues. The CDR3 sequence: CASSLGLNSYEQYF. The DNA for the CDR3 is TGTGCCAGCAGCCTCGGACTGAACTCCTACGAGCAGTACTTC.

The V call is TRBV7-6, the J call TRBJ2-7; D remains ambiguous. V dropped 1 base and J dropped 2 bases, with 15 bases sitting between them. Germline-derived CDR1 and CDR2 are SGHVS and FNYEAQ. The CDR3 sequence is 16 residues long. CDR3: CASSLVGDGVTYEQYF. The CDR3 nucleotides read TGTGCCAGCAGCTTAGTAGGAGACGGCGTAACCTACGAGCAGTACTTC.

This clone was seen once. The rearrangement joins TRBV28 to TRBJ1-2; TRBD1 agrees at 7 bases. CDR1 is MDHEN, CDR2 SYDVKM, per germline. After removal of 3 bases from V and 3 bases from J, the junction contained 4 bases not matched to a gene. CDR3 length: 14 amino acids. The CDR3 DNA is TGTGCCAGCAGTTTTTCCGACAGGGACTATGGCTACACCTTC. Translation: CASSFSDRDYGYTF.

This chain uses TRBV27 with TRBJ1-2, with D perhaps TRBD1 (5 bases). The CDR3 sequence is 15 residues long. Between the trimmed V and J ends, which lost 1 base and 8 bases, there was a span of 17 bases. CDR1 MNHEY and CDR2 SMNVEV come from the germline V gene (reference sequence). The CDR3 protein is CASSLYRGGGMGYTF. CDR3 DNA: TGTGCCAGCAGTTTATATCGCGGGGGGGGGATGGGCTACACCTTC.

V gene TRBV7-9 combines with J gene TRBJ1-5; tentative D call: TRBD1 (5 bases). The V and J ends lost 5 bases and 6 bases respectively, with 14 bases between them. Germline CDR1 SEHNR, CDR2 FQNEAQ (reference sequence). This CDR3 spans 14 amino acids. DNA for the CDR3: TGTGCCAGCAGCCCTGGGCAGGGTGGTCAGCCCCAGCATTTT. Translated, it gives CASSPGQGGQPQHF. Based on the CDR3 plus reference TRBV7-9 and TRBJ1-5, the full variable domain is DTGVSQNPRHKITKRGQNVTFRCDPISEHNRLYWYRQTLGQGPEFLTYFQNEAQLEKSRLLSDRFSAERPKGSFSTLEIQRTEQGDSAMYLCASSPGQGGQPQHFGDGTRLSIL.

The genes are TRBV20-1 and TRBJ1-1; the D is unclear. Germline values: CDR1 DFQATT, CDR2 SNEGSKA (reference sequence). The CDR3 length is 10 residues. V lost 4 bases and J lost 3, with 3 bases in between. For the CDR3, the DNA is TGCAGTGCTACGGACACTGAAGCTTTCTTT. Amino acid sequence: CSATDTEAFF.

The chain has TRBV28 and TRBJ1-1; no clear D. Germline V gives CDR1 MDHEN, CDR2 SYDVKM. Trimming removed 4 bases from V and 8 bases from J, with 8 bases in between. This CDR3 region has 11 residues. DNA for the CDR3: TGTGCCAGCAGTTCTCGGTGGGAAGCTTTCTTT. This codes for CASSSRWEAFF.

This chain uses TRBV30 with TRBJ2-1; unclear D gene. The germline gives CDR1 GTSNPN, CDR2 SVGIG (reference sequence). Trimming pared 5 bases from V and 4 bases from J, leaving 6 bases between. This CDR3 is built from 11 residues. DNA for the CDR3: TGTGCCTGGCACAGATACAATGAGCAGTTCTTC. Its translation is CAWHRYNEQFF. The full variable domain, in which reference TRBV30 and TRBJ2-1 provide the parts outside the CDR3, is SQTIHQWPATLVQPVGSPLSLECTVEGTSNPNLYWYRQAAGRGLQLLFYSVGIGQISSEVPQNLSASRPQDRQFILSSKKLLLSDSGFYLCAWHRYNEQFFGPGTRLTVL.

V and J are TRBV7-9 and TRBJ1-2, with a tentative D call TRBD1 (5 bases). Germline CDR1 SEHNR, CDR2 FQNEAQ (reference sequence). The CDR3 runs 13 residues. The V gene lost 1 base and the J gene lost 7 bases, with 10 bases spanning the gap. The CDR3 DNA follows: TGTGCCAGCAGCTTAGGTGGGGGAGGTGGCTACACCTTC. It specifies CASSLGGGGGYTF.